The TCR beta chain described here comes from a study of read filtering for tumor transcriptome and immune sequencing. The wider study: RNA-seq yielded only 85 to 1273 TCR reads, IR-seq about 4 to 10.27 million. Study findings and constraints: Sorted CD138-negative bone marrow cells were not purified T cells.

The library was built from roughly 400 ng RNA with molecular barcoded adaptors for alpha/delta and beta/gamma chains. TCRdb independently ran MiXCR on the reads; one entry per CDR3 protein. The sample contains 93,000 or so distinct CDR3 sequences, roughly 21% of which appear only once. Every patient had bone marrow sampled while the disease was active. The V gene lost 0 bases and the J gene lost 5 bases, with 13 bases spanning the gap. Germline values: CDR1 DFQATT, CDR2 SNEGSKA (reference sequence). The CDR3 loop spans 14 amino acids. Concerning this clonotype: Its antigen is unknown. A much larger clone is a single base away; this may be a read error.

This clonotype was obtained from a donor at least 40 years old with multiple myeloma. Sequencing was performed on a population of CD138-negative cells sorted from bone marrow. The chain uses TRBV20-1 and TRBJ1-1, with a possible D match to TRBD1 (6 bases). The CDR3 region has the DNA TGCAGTGCTAGAGAAGCCAGGGGAAGGACTGAAGCTTTCTTT. Its protein is CSAREARGRTEAFF.